These 15 T cell receptor beta chains were sequenced from one sample in a study of T cell clusters in autoimmune cytopenias. TRB amplification used approximately 250 ng of peripheral blood genomic DNA. One tube held mixed TRB-A and TRB-B primer pools for touch-down PCR. TCRdb re-called the multiplex PCR reads and catalogs CDR3 proteins one per entry, DNA excluded. The sample includes roughly 5,800 distinct CDR3 sequences. The same data also went into a second study, on T cell repertoires in aging, cancer and after chemotherapy.

Sequencing was carried out using peripheral blood. These receptors were obtained from a human donor in good health.

This clonotype counts as medium-sized by frequency. The chain couples TRBV19 to TRBJ1-5; TCRdb indicates TRBD1, and absent DNA this call remains unverified. The CDR3 totals 15 residues. Germline V gene data show CDR1 as LNHDA and CDR2 as SQIVND (reference sequence). Here the CDR3 reads CASSLSPGGNQPQHF.

The chain has TRBV7-2 and TRBJ1-2; the D call of TRBD1 rests on TCRdb alone, since no DNA is present to check it. The CDR3 has 15 amino acids. CDR1 is SGHTA and CDR2 is FQGNSA in the germline V gene. The CDR3 loop is CASSIPPTGVDGYTF.

This clonotype is classed as medium-sized by frequency. V and J are TRBV19 and TRBJ2-1; no DNA is available, so the TRBD1 call from TCRdb remains unchecked. CDR1 LNHDA and CDR2 SQIVND come from the germline V gene (reference sequence). The CDR3 length is 15 residues. The CDR3 sequence: CASSIGLTGQNEQFF. The whole variable domain, filled in from reference TRBV19 and TRBJ2-1, reads DGGITQSPKYLFRKEGQNVTLSCEQNLNHDAMYWYRQDPGQGLRLIYYSQIVNDFQKGDIAEGYSVSREKKESFPLTVTSAQKNPTAFYLCASSIGLTGQNEQFFGPGTRLTVL.

By frequency, this clonotype is medium-sized. The chain combines TRBV27 with TRBJ1-2; TCRdb picks TRBD1, but there is no DNA to check that call. Germline V gene data show CDR1 as MNHEY and CDR2 as SMNVEV (reference sequence). The CDR3 loop spans 15 amino acids. The CDR3 loop is CASSFLLGGTDGYTF.

The rearrangement links TRBV7-4 to TRBJ1-5; the TCRdb call, TRBD1, lacks DNA for checking. The CDR3 loop spans 16 amino acids. In germline, CDR1 is SGHVT, CDR2 SQSDAQ. This CDR3 reads CASTLEYRTPHQPQHF.

The chain has TRBV7-2 and TRBJ2-5; TCRdb proposes TRBD1, but this gene call is untestable without DNA. From germline, CDR1 is SGHTA and CDR2 FQGNSA. This CDR3 spans 15 amino acids. The CDR3 protein is CASRDNRGAGETQYF.

This clonotype shows up as medium-sized (0.01 to 0.1%) by frequency. The chain couples TRBV5-6 to TRBJ2-1; absent DNA, TCRdb's TRBD2 call cannot be checked. The CDR3 runs 16 residues. Germline V gives CDR1 SGHDT, CDR2 YYEEEE. Here the CDR3 reads CASSPGTSGLYNEQFF.

This clonotype is deemed medium-sized by its frequency. This rearrangement joins TRBV7-3 to TRBJ2-3. Germline CDR1 and CDR2: SGHTA and FQGTGA. The CDR3 length is 13 residues. CDR3 loop: CASSPRSADTQYF.

This clonotype counts as medium-sized by frequency. The genes are TRBV19 and TRBJ2-1; no DNA is available, so the TRBD1 call from TCRdb remains unchecked. CDR3 length equals 15 residues. Germline V CDR1 and CDR2: LNHDA, SQIVND (reference sequence). CDR3 residues: CASSKTGTVDNEQFF. The full variable domain, completed using reference TRBV19 and TRBJ2-1, is DGGITQSPKYLFRKEGQNVTLSCEQNLNHDAMYWYRQDPGQGLRLIYYSQIVNDFQKGDIAEGYSVSREKKESFPLTVTSAQKNPTAFYLCASSKTGTVDNEQFFGPGTRLTVL.

The chain has TRBV6-5 and TRBJ2-5; the TCRdb D gene call, TRBD2, has no DNA to confirm it. The CDR3 has 13 residues. Per germline, CDR1 MNHEY and CDR2 SVGAGI. CDR3 sequence reads: CASTPSGQETQYF.

The chain couples TRBV20-1 to TRBJ1-2; the TRBD1 assignment by TCRdb is unverifiable without DNA. Germline lookup yields CDR1 DFQATT and CDR2 SNEGSKA (reference sequence). The CDR3 totals 14 residues. CDR3 protein: CSHLRQGGSYGYTF.

This clonotype ranks as medium-sized in terms of frequency. J is TRBJ2-2 and V is TRBV6-6; TCRdb returns TRBD2, unconfirmable since there is no DNA. From germline, CDR1 is MNHNY and CDR2 SVGAGI (reference sequence). The CDR3 runs to 12 residues. The CDR3 spells CASLSPLGELFF.

V and J are TRBV4-2 and TRBJ2-7; TCRdb returns TRBD1, unconfirmable since there is no DNA. The CDR3 length is 17 residues. The germline V gene has CDR1 LGHNA and CDR2 YNFKEQ. The CDR3 spells CASSQGGPGQGWYEQYF.

By frequency, this clonotype is medium-sized. The V gene is TRBV27, the J gene TRBJ2-7; absent DNA, TCRdb's TRBD2 call cannot be checked. Germline V lookup: CDR1 MNHEY, CDR2 SMNVEV (reference sequence). The CDR3 has 15 amino acids. This chain's CDR3 is CASRVLGGYSYEQYF.

Measured by frequency, this clonotype is medium-sized. The rearrangement uses TRBV13 and TRBJ2-2; TCRdb calls TRBD1, which cannot be checked without DNA. The CDR3 is 16 residues long. Germline-derived CDR1 and CDR2 are PRHDT and FYEKMQ (reference sequence). The CDR3: CASSLSPSGNTGELFF.